The 9 T cell receptor beta chains below all came from one sample that was sequenced in a study of T-cell reconstitution after alpha-beta-depleted transplantation in children. Preparation of the TCRbeta library was carried out with unique molecular identifiers. TCRdb reanalysed the PCR reads using MiXCR and keeps one entry per CDR3 protein. The table has hundreds of thousands of distinct CDR3 sequences, over 9% seen once. This sample comprised PBMCs, obtained before TCRalphabeta/CD19-depleted stem cell transplant. These TCRs come from a boy in the first two years of life with acute myeloid leukemia, due to receive a stem cell transplant.

This clonotype occurred many times. The chain combines TRBV7-9 with TRBJ2-6; unclear D gene. From germline, CDR1 is SEHNR and CDR2 FQNEAQ (reference sequence). Trimming pared 3 bases from V and 4 bases from J, leaving 7 bases between. This CDR3 has 14 residues. This CDR3 is CASSLVGGANVLTF. CDR3 nucleotides: TGTGCCAGCAGCTTGGTGGGGGGGGCCAACGTCCTGACTTTC.

This clonotype appeared once. At one end the junction does not follow the germline gene, possibly because of a read error. V gene TRBV11-2 combines with J gene TRBJ2-1; D not certain. The CDR3 is 14 residues long. In germline, CDR1 is SGHAT, CDR2 FQNNGV. DNA of the CDR3: TGTCCCAGCAGCTTAGCAGTAACTTACAATGAGCAGTTCTTC. Translation: CPSSLAVTYNEQFF. The whole variable domain, filled in from reference TRBV11-2 and TRBJ2-1, reads EAGVAQSPRYKIIEKRQSVAFWCNPISGHATLYWYQQILGQGPKLLIQFQNNGVVDDSQLPKDRFSAERLKGVDSTLKIQPAKLEDSAVYLCPSSLAVTYNEQFFGPGTRLTVL.

This clonotype was counted at least ten times. The genes are TRBV12-3 or TRBV12-4 and TRBJ2-7; 9 bases align to TRBD1. CDR3 length: 12 amino acids. V shed 8 bases and J 7 bases; nucleotides not matched to a gene: 6. The CDR3 region is CASGGTGREQYF. CDR3 nucleotides: TGTGCCAGCGGAGGGACAGGGAGGGAGCAGTACTTC.

This clonotype has at least ten counts. V gene TRBV12-3 or TRBV12-4 combines with J gene TRBJ2-1; weak D call: TRBD2 (6 bases). The CDR3 covers 14 residues. Trimming cost V 6 bases and J 4 bases, with 13 bases left between them. CDR3 in amino acids: CASSPILAYNEQFF. In DNA, the CDR3 is TGTGCCAGCAGCCCCATACTAGCTTACAATGAGCAGTTCTTC.

This clonotype has at least ten counts. V is TRBV4-3 and J is TRBJ2-7; a possible D gene is TRBD2 (5 bases). Trimming shortened V by 1 base and J by 6 bases, and 13 bases separated the two germline ends. The CDR3 is 14 amino acids. Germline V gene data show CDR1 as LGHNA and CDR2 as YSLEER. The CDR3 here is CASSQGERDSEQYF. As DNA, the CDR3 is TGCGCCAGCAGCCAAGGAGAGAGGGATAGCGAGCAGTACTTC.

The table lists this clonotype with a few counts. CDR3 sequence (DNA): TGTGCCAGCAGCTTAGTAGATAGGACAGGGACCTACGAGCAGTACTTC. The encoded protein is CASSLVDRTGTYEQYF. This chain joins TRBV11-3 and TRBJ2-7; 8 positions match TRBD1. J gave up 2 bases and V 1 base, and 7 bases lay outside the gene matches. CDR3 length: 16 residues. In germline, CDR1 is SGHNT, CDR2 YENEEA.

This clonotype was found many times. The chain combines TRBV6-6 with TRBJ1-2; D uncertain. CDR3 size: 13 residues. CDR1 and CDR2 (germline): MNHNY, SVGAGI (reference sequence). Trimming cost V 2 bases and J 4 bases, with 8 bases left between them. The CDR3 sequence is CASSYIGVYGYTF. DNA of the CDR3: TGTGCCAGCAGTTACATCGGGGTCTATGGCTACACCTTC.

In its sample, this clonotype was seen a few times. V and J are TRBV10-3 and TRBJ2-7, with 12 bases matching TRBD2. This CDR3 spans 15 amino acids. The germline gives CDR1 ENHRY, CDR2 SYGVKD. Unmatched junction bases numbered 8, after V lost 6 bases and J lost 5 bases. The DNA for the CDR3 is TGTGCCATCAGGCCTGCGACTAGCGGGAGCCACGAGCAGTACTTC. Protein sequence: CAIRPATSGSHEQYF.

This clonotype was observed at least ten times. This chain joins TRBV29-1 and TRBJ2-1, with 9 bases that match TRBD1. The CDR3 covers 14 residues. Germline V CDR1 and CDR2: SQVTM, ANQGSEA. The CDR3 is CSITTGTGHNEQFF. CDR3 in DNA: TGCAGTATTACGACCGGGACAGGGCACAATGAGCAGTTCTTC.